The 16 T cell receptor beta chains presented below share a single source sample, sequenced in a study of T cell responses to AZD1222 COVID-19 vaccine. Profiling relied on immunoSEQ multiplex PCR, and the TCRdb table lists in-frame clones only, not all of them. The table lists 140,000 to 150,000 clones, 85% to 95% of them singletons. Sequenced here: peripheral blood, sampled on day 0 of AZD1222 vaccination. These receptors originate from an adult in good health.

This clone was picked up one time. The chain combines TRBV3-1 (or the pseudogene TRBV3-2) with TRBJ2-5; D gene ambiguous. There are 13 residues in the CDR3. The V end was cut by 1 base, the J end by 7 bases, with 10 bases between. Germline V gene data show CDR1 as LGHDT and CDR2 as YNNKEL (reference sequence). CDR3 DNA: TGTGCCAGCAGCCAAGTAGCCCACGGGACCCAGTACTTC. Translating it yields CASSQVAHGTQYF.

This sequence joins TRBV28 and TRBJ1-2; TRBD1 might be the D (5 bases). This CDR3 has 13 amino acids. The germline V and J ends were trimmed by 6 bases and 8 bases, with 16 bases remaining between them. Germline CDR1 reads MDHEN; CDR2 reads SYDVKM. The CDR3 reads CASRPERGYGYTF. CDR3 nucleotide sequence: TGTGCCAGCAGACCCGAGCGGGGCTACGGCTACACCTTC.

The chain couples TRBV6-5 to TRBJ1-2; D unclear. Germline CDR1 and CDR2: MNHEY and SVGAGI. Deletions cut 2 bases from V and 2 bases from J, with 6 bases between. This CDR3 has 13 amino acids. CDR3 region: CASSYTVNYGYTF. The DNA of the CDR3 is TGTGCCAGCAGTTACACGGTCAACTATGGCTACACCTTC.

The CDR3 DNA reads as TGTGCCAGCAGTTACGGCAGAGTCTCCTACGAGCAGTACTTC. It specifies CASSYGRVSYEQYF. The chain combines TRBV6-5 with TRBJ2-7; unclear D gene. Trimming shortened V by 2 bases and J by 0 bases, and 8 bases separated the two germline ends. Germline lookup yields CDR1 MNHEY and CDR2 SVGAGI. The CDR3 sequence is 14 residues long.

The V gene is TRBV19, the J gene TRBJ1-2; perhaps TRBD1 as D (6 bases). Germline CDR1 LNHDA, CDR2 SQIVND (reference sequence). The CDR3 is 12 residues long. The V end was cut by 6 bases, the J end by 8 bases, with 13 bases between. The CDR3 spells CASRRGAAGYTF. The CDR3 region has the DNA TGTGCCAGTAGAAGGGGGGCCGCGGGCTACACCTTC.

The rearrangement links TRBV18 to TRBJ1-1; D not certain. Trimming took 1 base from V and 4 from J, leaving 13 bases between them. CDR3 length equals 15 residues. CDR1 and CDR2 (germline): KGHSH, LQKENI. The chain's CDR3 is CASSPRFGAGTEAFF. Here the CDR3 DNA reads TGTGCCAGCTCACCACGCTTTGGCGCGGGCACTGAAGCTTTCTTT.

V and J are TRBV7-2 and TRBJ1-5; 10 bases match TRBD1. Germline V lookup: CDR1 SGHTA, CDR2 FQGNSA. The CDR3 runs 16 residues. Germline trimming cut 5 bases from V and 6 bases from J; bases unmatched to any gene: 10. For the CDR3, the DNA is TGTGCCAGCAGCACTCTCGCGGGACAGGGGATTCAGCCCCAGCATTTT. Translating it yields CASSTLAGQGIQPQHF.

This clone occurred once. The chain couples TRBV19 to TRBJ1-5, with D unresolved. The germline gives CDR1 LNHDA, CDR2 SQIVND (reference sequence). The V end lost 7 bases, the J end lost 7 bases, and 20 bases lay between the germline ends. This CDR3 has 15 residues. DNA of the CDR3: TGTGCCAGTACCGCGAAGGGCCCCACGGGACAGCCCCAGCATTTT. It is translated as CASTAKGPTGQPQHF.

The rearrangement joins TRBV7-2 to TRBJ1-6; D is unresolved. The CDR3 spans 14 residues. CDR1 and CDR2 from the germline V gene are SGHTA and FQGNSA. Trimming shortened V by 5 bases and J by 7 bases, and 12 bases separated the two germline ends. In nucleotides, the CDR3 is TGTGCCAGCAGCACACCGGGCTGGAATTCACCCCTCCACTTT. This encodes CASSTPGWNSPLHF.

The chain couples TRBV27 to TRBJ1-2; D gene unclear. The CDR3 extends over 12 amino acids. Per the germline V gene, CDR1 is MNHEY and CDR2 is SMNVEV (reference sequence). V was cut by 5 bases and J by 1 base, with 5 bases left in between. This chain's CDR3 is CASSHINYGYTF. In DNA form, the CDR3 reads TGTGCCAGCAGTCACATTAACTATGGCTACACCTTC.

V is TRBV2 and J is TRBJ1-2; TRBD1 aligns across 8 bases. The CDR3 is 17 residues long. Germline CDR1 and CDR2: SNHLY and FYNNEI. Trimming took 2 bases from V and 3 from J; bases not matched to a gene: 11. The CDR3 loop reads CASSENGQGSTDYGYTF. CDR3 DNA sequence: TGTGCCAGCAGTGAAAACGGACAGGGTTCAACCGACTATGGCTACACCTTC.

This clone was seen only once. The genes are TRBV28 and TRBJ2-7, with unresolved D. Germline lookup yields CDR1 MDHEN and CDR2 SYDVKM. Trimming took 6 bases from V and 3 from J, leaving 15 bases between them. The CDR3 sequence is 14 residues long. DNA for the CDR3: TGTGCCAGCAGCACAGTCTTCATACGCTACGAGCAGTACTTC. Translating it yields CASSTVFIRYEQYF. Drawing the rest from reference TRBV28 and TRBJ2-7, the complete variable domain is DVKVTQSSRYLVKRTGEKVFLECVQDMDHENMFWYRQDPGLGLRLIYFSYDVKMKEKGDIPEGYSVSREKKERFSLILESASTNQTSMYLCASSTVFIRYEQYFGPGTRLTVT.

The count of this clone is one. The chain carries TRBV5-4 and TRBJ1-5; possibly TRBD1 for D (5 bases). The CDR3 length is 16 residues. The ends were cut back, 2 bases at V and 1 base at J, with 13 bases in the middle. Germline assignment: CDR1 SGHNT and CDR2 YYREEE (reference sequence). The CDR3 coding sequence is TGTGCCAGCAGCTTACGAGGGGCAGGGAGCAATCAGCCCCAGCATTTT. Translating gives CASSLRGAGSNQPQHF.

The gene calls are TRBV6-5 and TRBJ1-4; 8 positions agree with TRBD1. This CDR3 has 15 amino acids. After removal of 7 bases from V and 5 bases from J, the junction contained 9 bases not matched to a gene. The V gene's germline CDR1 is MNHEY and CDR2 SVGAGI. The CDR3: CASITGQGRNEKLFF. The CDR3 nucleotides read TGTGCCAGCATTACAGGACAGGGAAGAAATGAAAAACTGTTTTTT.

The rearrangement uses TRBV30 and TRBJ2-1; TRBD2 aligns across 10 bases. Germline assignment: CDR1 GTSNPN and CDR2 SVGIG (reference sequence). The CDR3 runs to 14 residues. V gave up 1 base and J gave up 8 bases; unmatched junction bases: 5. The CDR3 DNA follows: TGTGCCTGGAGTGGGAGCGGGGGGGCCGATGAGCAGTTCTTC. Its translation is CAWSGSGGADEQFF. Complete variable domain (other parts from reference TRBV30 and TRBJ2-1): SQTIHQWPATLVQPVGSPLSLECTVEGTSNPNLYWYRQAAGRGLQLLFYSVGIGQISSEVPQNLSASRPQDRQFILSSKKLLLSDSGFYLCAWSGSGGADEQFFGPGTRLTVL.

V gene TRBV3-1 (or the pseudogene TRBV3-2) combines with J gene TRBJ2-2, with TRBD1 matching over 8 bases. The CDR3 covers 17 residues. With 4 bases clipped from V and 5 bases from J, the junction kept 12 bases outside the gene matches. The germline CDR1 and CDR2 sequences are LGHDT and YNNKEL (reference sequence). CDR3 nucleotide sequence: TGTGCCAGCAGCCCAGATTCCCCAGGGGGCTTAACCGGGGAGCTGTTTTTT. Translation gives CASSPDSPGGLTGELFF.